This T cell receptor beta chain emerged from a study of blood T cell repertoires in COVID-19. Whole-study context: Samples of COVID-19 (acute and convalescent) were obtained from the United States, Italy and Spain. Sources were T cells, B-cell-depleted T cells, or PBMCs; the material itself was cDNA or gDNA.

Under the authors' procedure: The authors estimated nucleated cell counts from reference gene primer amplification. TCRdb keeps only in-frame clones here, not all; method: immunoSEQ multiplex PCR. The D gene and trimming were derived from the DNA, and the V and J assignments and clone size from that table. Among 350,000 to 550,000 clones, around 88% were seen once, and the ten largest hold about 4.5%. Source material: peripheral blood. This receptor was identified in a woman under 40 with acute or convalescent COVID-19.

The CDR3 DNA is TGTGCCAGCAGCTTAAATTTCTACGTGGGGGGGGAACCAGATACGCAGTATTTT. Translating it yields CASSLNFYVGGEPDTQYF. The chain couples TRBV7-6 to TRBJ2-3; 7 bases are shared with TRBD2. CDR3 length: 18 residues. CDR1 and CDR2 (germline): SGHVS, FNYEAQ. Trimming removed 2 bases from V and 4 bases from J; junction bases left unmatched: 15.